The source of this T cell receptor (beta chain) is a study of shared clonotypes between healthy human individuals. Study-wide results and limits: Approximately 5% was the fraction of naive CD4 clonotypes found shared across a few donors.

There are 16 residues in the CDR3. V shed 3 bases, J shed 2 bases, and the junction held 8 bases outside the gene matches. Germline-derived CDR1 and CDR2 are LNHNV and YYDKDF (reference sequence). In regard to this clone: As yet, its antigen is unknown.

Assay: immunoSEQ multiplex PCR; the TCRdb copy retains only in-frame clones and omits some. The sample contains more than 400,000 clones, approximately 95% of which appear only once. The chain links TRBV15 to TRBJ2-7; 9 bases agree with TRBD2. Sequencing was carried out using naive CD4+ T cells sorted from blood. Subset given: CD45RA+ positively selected. This clonotype was obtained from a woman in her twenties or thirties in good health. CDR3 nucleotide sequence: TGTGCCACCAGCAGTTCCGGGACTAGCTTACCCTACGAGCAGTACTTC. Translation gives CATSSSGTSLPYEQYF.